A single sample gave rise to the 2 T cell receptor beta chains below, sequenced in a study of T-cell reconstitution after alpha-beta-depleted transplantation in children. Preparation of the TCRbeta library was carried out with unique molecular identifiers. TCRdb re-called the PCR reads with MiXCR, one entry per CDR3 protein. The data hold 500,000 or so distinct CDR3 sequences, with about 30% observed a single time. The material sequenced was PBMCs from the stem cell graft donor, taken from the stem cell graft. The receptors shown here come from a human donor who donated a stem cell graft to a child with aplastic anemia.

The CDR3 protein is CASSTTTAEETQYF. In DNA, the CDR3 is TGTGCCAGCAGTACCACGACGGCTGAAGAGACCCAGTACTTC. The rearrangement uses TRBV6-2 or TRBV6-3 and TRBJ2-5, with D uncertain. Trimming pared 5 bases from V and 3 bases from J, leaving 13 bases between. Germline-derived CDR1 and CDR2 are MNHEY and SVGEGT. This CDR3 is 14 amino acids long.

In DNA form, the CDR3 reads TGCGCCAGCAGCCAAGAGAGAGGGACAGGGGGCCGTGGCTACACCTTC. Translating gives CASSQERGTGGRGYTF. The rearrangement links TRBV4-3 to TRBJ1-2; TRBD1 matches at 12 bases. Trimming cost V 0 bases and J 7 bases; bases outside gene matches: 6. CDR1 is LGHNA, CDR2 YSLEER, per germline. The CDR3 totals 16 residues.